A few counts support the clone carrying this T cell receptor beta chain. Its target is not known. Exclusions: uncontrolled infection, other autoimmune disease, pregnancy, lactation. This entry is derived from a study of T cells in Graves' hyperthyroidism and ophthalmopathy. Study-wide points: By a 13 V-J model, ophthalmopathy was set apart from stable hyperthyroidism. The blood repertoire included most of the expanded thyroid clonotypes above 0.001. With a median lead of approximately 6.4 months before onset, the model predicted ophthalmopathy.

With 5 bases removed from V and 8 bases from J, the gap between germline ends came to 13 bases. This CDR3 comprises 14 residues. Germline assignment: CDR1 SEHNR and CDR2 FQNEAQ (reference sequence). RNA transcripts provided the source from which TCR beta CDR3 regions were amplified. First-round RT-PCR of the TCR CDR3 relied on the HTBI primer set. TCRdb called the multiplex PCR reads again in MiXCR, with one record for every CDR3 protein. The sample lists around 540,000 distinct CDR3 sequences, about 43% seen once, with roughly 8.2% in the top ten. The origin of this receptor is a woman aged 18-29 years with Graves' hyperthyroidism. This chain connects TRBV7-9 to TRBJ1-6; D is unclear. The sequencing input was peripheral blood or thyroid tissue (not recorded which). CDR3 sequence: CASSQYRSDSPLHF. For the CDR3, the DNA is TGTGCCAGCAGCCAATATCGATCGGATTCACCCCTCCACTTT.